One sample yielded the 15 T cell receptor beta chains listed below, sequenced in a study of regulatory T cells in long-lasting Graves disease. Stated time point: persistent/refractory GD, antithyroid drugs over 5 years with positive TRAb. PBMC-extracted RNA yielded the TCR library. The authors built TCR beta libraries using iRepertoire HTBI primers and Arm-PCR of CDR3 regions. TCRdb re-called the multiplex PCR reads through MiXCR, storing one row per CDR3 protein. The repertoire holds roughly 450,000 distinct CDR3 sequences, with roughly 20% as singletons. The input for sequencing was peripheral blood mononuclear cells (PBMCs), taken when the disease was refractory, from a patient treated with antithyroid drugs. The receptor set was obtained from a female donor with Graves disease.

This clonotype was counted at least ten times. This chain links TRBV6-5 with TRBJ2-7; the D call may be TRBD1 or TRBD2 (5 bases each). The CDR3 runs to 16 residues. V lost 0 bases and J lost 2, with 14 bases in between. The V gene's germline CDR1 is MNHEY and CDR2 SVGAGI. Here the CDR3 reads CASSYSSGGLTYEQYF. The CDR3 nucleotides are TGTGCCAGCAGTTACTCCAGTGGGGGATTGACCTACGAGCAGTACTTC.

This clonotype was seen a few times. A far larger clone is off by one base, so a read error is likely. The chain uses TRBV7-2 and TRBJ2-7, with D possibly being TRBD2 (6 bases). The CDR3 is 14 residues long. Germline CDR1 is SGHTA and CDR2 is FQGNSA. CDR3 in amino acids: CASSPGGSSYGQYF. The CDR3, as DNA: TGTGCCAGCAGCCCAGGAGGGAGTTCCTACGGGCAGTACTTC.

In this sample, this clonotype turned up many times. The rearrangement uses TRBV27 and TRBJ2-2; 8 bases are a match to TRBD2. Germline V gene data show CDR1 as MNHEY and CDR2 as SMNVEV (reference sequence). Germline trimming cut 6 bases from V and 2 bases from J; bases unmatched to any gene: 5. This CDR3 has 15 amino acids. CDR3 DNA sequence: TGTGCCAGCAGCCTTAGCGGGACTAACACCGGGGAGCTGTTTTTT. This translates into CASSLSGTNTGELFF.

This clonotype was recorded a few times. The CDR3 bases are TGTGCCAGCAGCCAAGAATCGTGGACACCGAACACCGGGGAGCTGTTTTTT. It translates to CASSQESWTPNTGELFF. The chain couples TRBV4-2 to TRBJ2-2; D possibly corresponds to TRBD1 (5 bases). The CDR3 runs 17 residues. V shed 0 bases and J shed 0 bases, with 11 bases lying between them. In germline, CDR1 is LGHNA, CDR2 YNFKEQ.

At least ten counts were recorded for this clonotype. As DNA, the CDR3 is TGTGCCAGCAGTTCCTACAGGGGACGGATCCCCAATGAGCAGTTCTTC. Protein: CASSSYRGRIPNEQFF. The chain couples TRBV28 to TRBJ2-1; TRBD1 agrees at 7 bases. Germline loops: CDR1 MDHEN, CDR2 SYDVKM. The CDR3 sequence is 16 residues long. V was clipped by 4 bases and J by 6 bases; unmatched bases: 12. The variable domain in full, with the rest retrieved from reference TRBV28 and TRBJ2-1, is DVKVTQSSRYLVKRTGEKVFLECVQDMDHENMFWYRQDPGLGLRLIYFSYDVKMKEKGDIPEGYSVSREKKERFSLILESASTNQTSMYLCASSSYRGRIPNEQFFGPGTRLTVL.

The chain uses TRBV6-2 or TRBV6-3 and TRBJ1-1; D is undetermined. V was pared by 0 bases and J by 1 base, with 9 bases between. Germline V gene lookup returns CDR1 MNHEY and CDR2 SVGEGT. CDR3 length equals 15 residues. The DNA for the CDR3 is TGTGCCAGCAGTTACTCCCGGGGAGGGAACACTGAAGCTTTCTTT. It codes for CASSYSRGGNTEAFF.

V is TRBV19 and J is TRBJ1-1; D call uncertain. This CDR3 spans 13 amino acids. Per germline, CDR1 LNHDA and CDR2 SQIVND (reference sequence). Trimming removed 6 bases at V and 7 bases at J, with 15 bases between. CDR3 bases: TGTGCCAGTAGCTCACCTATCGGGGTTGAAGCTTTCTTT. Amino acids: CASSSPIGVEAFF.

This sequence joins TRBV28 and TRBJ1-3; D uncertain. Trimming cost V 7 bases and J 0 bases, with 13 bases left between them. Germline-derived CDR1 and CDR2 are MDHEN and SYDVKM. CDR3 length: 15 amino acids. The CDR3 DNA sequence: TGTGCCAGCAACCCAGACGCCAGCTCTGGAAACACCATATATTTT. It encodes CASNPDASSGNTIYF.

This clonotype has a handful of counts. V usage is TRBV29-1 and J usage is TRBJ2-2; no clear D gene. Germline V gene lookup returns CDR1 SQVTM and CDR2 ANQGSEA. Trimming stripped 8 bases from V and 5 bases from J, with 15 bases between. The CDR3 covers 13 residues. This chain's CDR3 is CSIFGRMTGELFF. For the CDR3, the DNA is TGCAGCATCTTCGGTCGTATGACCGGGGAGCTGTTTTTT.

This clonotype was found once. The J gene is TRBJ2-7, the V gene TRBV30, with a weak D call TRBD1 (6 bases). Germline V CDR1 and CDR2: GTSNPN, SVGIG (reference sequence). CDR3 size: 12 residues. The V and J ends lost 2 bases and 2 bases respectively, with 7 bases between them. The CDR3 loop is CAWSQGTYEQYF. Here the CDR3 DNA reads TGTGCCTGGAGTCAGGGGACCTACGAGCAGTACTTC.

This chain links TRBV6-1 with TRBJ1-1; 10 bases are a match to TRBD1. V trimming: 10 bases; J trimming: 6 bases; junction bases outside the gene matches: 8. Germline assignment: CDR1 MNHNS and CDR2 SASEGT. The CDR3 extends over 13 amino acids. The CDR3 loop is CAITGQGSPEAFF. CDR3 coding DNA: TGTGCCATCACGGGACAGGGGTCCCCTGAAGCTTTCTTT.

With respect to this clonotype: One base away lies a much larger clone, so this may be a sequencing read error. This sequence joins TRBV20-1 and TRBJ2-7, with D perhaps being TRBD1 or TRBD2 (6 bases each). CDR3 length equals 13 residues. From germline, CDR1 is DFQATT and CDR2 SNEGSKA (reference sequence). V dropped 5 bases and J dropped 2 bases, with 13 bases sitting between them. The CDR3 is CSAEAGEAYEQYF. The CDR3 nucleotides read TGCAGTGCTGAGGCAGGGGAGGCCTACGAGCAGTACTTC.

This clonotype was seen at least ten times. The gene calls are TRBV12-3 or TRBV12-4 and TRBJ1-1; D is perhaps TRBD1 (6 bases). The CDR3 length is 15 residues. Trimming stripped 5 bases from V and 6 bases from J, with 19 bases between. The CDR3 loop is CASSQISGGIAEAFF. CDR3 DNA: TGTGCCAGCAGTCAGATTTCGGGGGGCATCGCTGAAGCTTTCTTT.

The chain is built from TRBV6-1 and TRBJ2-2; D may be TRBD1 (6 bases). The CDR3 spans 16 residues. V was pared by 6 bases and J by 5 bases, with 19 bases between. Germline V lookup: CDR1 MNHNS, CDR2 SASEGT. CDR3 coding DNA: TGTGCCAGCAGCATCACAGAGCAGGGGAAAACCGGGGAGCTGTTTTTT. Its protein product is CASSITEQGKTGELFF.

The chain couples TRBV2 to TRBJ2-1; 10 bases align to TRBD2. Trimming at V came to 10 bases and at J to 8 bases, leaving 11 bases not matched to a gene. The CDR3 spans 14 residues. CDR1 and CDR2 (germline): SNHLY, FYNNEI. CDR3 DNA: TGTGCCACTAGGGCGGCGACTAGCGGGCATGAGCAGTTCTTC. Translating gives CATRAATSGHEQFF. The full variable domain, in which reference TRBV2 and TRBJ2-1 provide the parts outside the CDR3, is EPEVTQTPSHQVTQMGQEVILRCVPISNHLYFYWYRQILGQKVEFLVSFYNNEISEKSEIFDDQFSVERPDGSNFTLKIRSTKLEDSAMYFCATRAATSGHEQFFGPGTRLTVL.